The next 3 T cell receptor beta chains were all read from a single sample in a study of blood T cell repertoires in COVID-19. TCRdb's copy holds only in-frame clones and misses some; the assay was immunoSEQ multiplex PCR. The sample shows about 63,000 clones, roughly 76% of them seen only once. Sequencing used peripheral blood. Every receptor here comes from a woman of 80 years or more with acute or convalescent COVID-19.

CDR3 nucleotides: TGTGCCAGCAGCAGACAGGCCCTAGGTAGCCCCCACGAGCAGTACTTC. Its translation: CASSRQALGSPHEQYF. The chain links TRBV7-2 to TRBJ2-7; D might be TRBD1 (6 bases). Germline CDR1 and CDR2: SGHTA and FQGNSA. Trimming stripped 5 bases from V and 5 bases from J, with 22 bases between. The CDR3 length is 16 residues.

This clone was seen once. The chain links TRBV2 to TRBJ2-7; 10 nucleotides agree with TRBD2. This CDR3 contains 14 residues. Looked up from germline, CDR1 is SNHLY and CDR2 is FYNNEI. With 6 bases clipped from V and 3 bases from J, the junction kept 5 bases outside the gene matches. This CDR3 is CASRSSGGNYEQYF. CDR3 DNA sequence: TGTGCCAGCAGATCTAGCGGGGGCAACTACGAGCAGTACTTC.

This rearrangement joins TRBV11-2 to TRBJ2-1, with TRBD2 identical over 7 bases. Germline V gene lookup returns CDR1 SGHAT and CDR2 FQNNGV. V lost 3 bases, J lost 7 bases, and 0 bases stayed unmatched. The CDR3 spans 12 residues. The CDR3 sequence: CASSFSGNEQFF. DNA of the CDR3: TGTGCCAGCAGCTTTAGCGGGAATGAGCAGTTCTTC.